A selection of T cell receptor beta chains follows, all from one sample in a study of neurological immune-mediated disorders. MiXCR, applied by TCRdb to the 5' RACE reads, yields one record per CDR3 protein. The sample includes about 84,000 distinct CDR3 sequences, 9% to 12% of them seen just once. The material sequenced was PBMCs. The origin of the receptors is a middle-aged man in good health. Both conserved end residues are part of each CDR3. A D gene is named only where the DNA matches it firmly. Size tells how often a clone was seen (once, few, many) or the class of an expanded clone, and some rows leave it out.

v_gene	j_gene	abundance	d_gene	CDR3aa	CDR3nt
TRBV5-1	TRBJ2-2	many	-	CASRKEAITGELFF	TGCGCCAGCAGGAAAGAAGCGATCACCGGGGAGCTGTTTTTT
TRBV7-8	TRBJ1-3	many	TRBD1	CASSSLTGGLSRNTIYF	TGTGCCAGCAGCTCCCTCACAGGGGGTTTGTCGAGAAACACCATATATTTT
TRBV6-6	TRBJ2-1	-	TRBD1	CASSTPDRGGGNEQFF	TGTGCCAGCAGTACTCCTGACAGGGGAGGTGGAAATGAGCAGTTCTTC
TRBV9	TRBJ2-7	many	-	CASSEDWGEQYF	TGTGCCAGCAGCGAGGACTGGGGAGAGCAGTACTTC
TRBV4-2	TRBJ2-7	many	-	CASSQEEGGPDEQYF	TGTGCCAGCAGCCAAGAAGAGGGGGGTCCTGACGAGCAGTACTTC
TRBV20-1	TRBJ2-7	many	TRBD1	CSARTYTGDNNF	TGCAGTGCTCGCACCTATACAGGGGATAATAACTTC
TRBV24-1	TRBJ2-3	many	-	CANQCDTQYF	TGTGCCAATCAGTGTGATACGCAGTATTTT
TRBV27	TRBJ2-1	many	TRBD2	CASSLYGGRVDEQFF	TGTGCCAGCAGTCTATACGGCGGGAGGGTCGATGAGCAGTTCTTC
TRBV7-2	TRBJ2-1	many	TRBD2	CASSGRLELAGGREQFF	TGTGCCAGCAGCGGGCGACTGGAGCTAGCGGGGGGGCGAGAGCAGTTCTTC
TRBV5-1	TRBJ2-2	many	-	CASGGGLGNTGELFF	TGCGCCAGCGGAGGAGGCCTGGGGAACACCGGGGAGCTGTTTTTT
TRBV12-3/TRBV12-4	TRBJ1-1	many	-	CASSFAGVDTEAFF	TGTGCCAGCAGTTTTGCGGGCGTGGACACTGAAGCTTTCTTT
TRBV19	TRBJ1-5	many	-	CASSIDGFQPQHF	TGTGCCAGTAGTATAGACGGTTTTCAGCCCCAGCATTTT
TRBV10-3	TRBJ2-7	many	-	CAISESTLGDRDFEQYF	TGTGCCATCAGTGAGTCGACCCTGGGAGACAGGGACTTCGAGCAGTACTTC
TRBV6-6	TRBJ2-3	once	TRBD1	CASSSKNRGPFTDTQYF	TGTGCCAGCAGTTCCAAAAACAGGGGGCCCTTCACAGATACGCAGTATTTT
TRBV20-1	TRBJ2-7	many	-	CSAVLAGSYEQYF	TGCAGTGCCGTCTTGGCAGGGAGCTACGAGCAGTACTTC